Shown below are 7 T cell receptor beta chains from a single sample sequenced in a study of blood T cell repertoires in COVID-19. Measured with immunoSEQ multiplex PCR; TCRdb has only the in-frame clones, and not every one. The sample includes 65,000 to 70,000 clones, roughly nine tenths of them seen just once. Specimen: peripheral blood. These receptors all come from a woman older than 75 with acute or convalescent COVID-19.

CDR3 region: CASSLEGRTNEKLFF. CDR3 coding DNA: TGTGCCAGCAGCTTAGAGGGGAGAACTAATGAAAAACTGTTTTTT. The genes are TRBV11-2 and TRBJ1-4; D not resolved. Germline assignment: CDR1 SGHAT and CDR2 FQNNGV. V shed 0 bases and J shed 1 base, with 6 bases lying between them. The CDR3 is 15 amino acids.

This clone appeared a single time. V gene TRBV11-3 combines with J gene TRBJ2-2, with D perhaps TRBD1 (5 bases). The V gene lost 5 bases and the J gene lost 6 bases, with 22 bases spanning the gap. CDR1 is SGHNT and CDR2 is YENEEA in the germline V gene. The CDR3 has 17 amino acids. CDR3 DNA sequence: TGTGCCAGCAGCCCGCGCACTCCCCTACTCAGGGCCGGGGAGCTGTTTTTT. It specifies CASSPRTPLLRAGELFF.

CDR3 loop: CASTLGDRDNYGYTF. Written as DNA, the CDR3 is TGTGCCAGCACACTTGGGGACAGAGATAACTATGGCTACACCTTC. The chain links TRBV28 to TRBJ1-2; 7 positions agree with TRBD1. V shed 7 bases, J shed 1 base, and the junction held 9 bases outside the gene matches. This CDR3 has 15 residues. Per germline, CDR1 MDHEN and CDR2 SYDVKM.

V gene TRBV12-5 combines with J gene TRBJ2-3, with 7 bases aligning to TRBD2. Germline CDR1 LGHNT, CDR2 FRNRAP. The J segment lost 1 base and the V segment lost 5 bases, leaving 3 bases of the junction unmatched. The CDR3 is 14 residues long. The CDR3 DNA sequence: TGTGCTAGTGGTCAAGCGGGGCGCACAGATACGCAGTATTTT. It yields the protein CASGQAGRTDTQYF.

The chain couples TRBV5-4 to TRBJ2-5; D might be TRBD2 (5 bases). This CDR3 region has 14 residues. The V gene's germline CDR1 is SGHNT and CDR2 YYREEE (reference sequence). V was clipped by 0 bases and J by 5 bases, with 11 bases between them. CDR3 sequence reads: CASSLASRGETQYF. The CDR3 region has the DNA TGTGCCAGCAGCTTGGCGAGTAGAGGGGAGACCCAGTACTTC.

Here the CDR3 reads CATSEPGTSAYNEQFF. CDR3 nucleotide sequence: TGTGCCACCAGTGAACCCGGGACTAGCGCCTACAATGAGCAGTTCTTC. The V gene is TRBV24-1, the J gene TRBJ2-1; 10 nucleotides agree with TRBD2. Germline V gives CDR1 KGHDR, CDR2 SFDVKD. Trimming removed 4 bases from V and 2 bases from J; junction bases left unmatched: 4. This CDR3 is built from 16 residues.

V gene TRBV5-1 combines with J gene TRBJ1-3, with no clear D. Germline CDR1 is SGHRS and CDR2 is YFSETQ. Trimming cost V 0 bases and J 2 bases, with 3 bases left between them. CDR3 length: 13 amino acids. The CDR3 nucleotides are TGCGCCAGCAGCTTGGGGCCTGGAAACACCATATATTTT. Encoded protein: CASSLGPGNTIYF.